The sequence of this T cell receptor beta chain was determined in a study of beta chain features in type 1 diabetes. Reverse transcription of all isolated RNA meant that expressed TCRB transcripts were sequenced. Assay: immunoSEQ multiplex PCR; the TCRdb copy retains only in-frame clones and omits some. The sample contains about 360,000 clones, over 10% of which appear only once. In its sample, this clone was seen a few times. The antigen is undetermined. The V gene's germline CDR1 is SQVTM and CDR2 ANQGSEA. V dropped 4 bases and J dropped 2 bases, with 16 bases sitting between them. CDR3 length equals 15 residues. Study observations and caveats: High-TCR-expressing cells could be over-represented by cDNA sequencing.

The clonotype comes from a man aged 18 to 35 in good health. This chain uses TRBV29-1 with TRBJ2-3; weak D call: TRBD2 (5 bases). Sequenced: naive CD4+ T cells from blood. CDR3 sequence reads: CSVVRAALATDTQYF. In DNA form, the CDR3 reads TGCAGCGTTGTGCGGGCAGCTCTGGCCACAGATACGCAGTATTTT.